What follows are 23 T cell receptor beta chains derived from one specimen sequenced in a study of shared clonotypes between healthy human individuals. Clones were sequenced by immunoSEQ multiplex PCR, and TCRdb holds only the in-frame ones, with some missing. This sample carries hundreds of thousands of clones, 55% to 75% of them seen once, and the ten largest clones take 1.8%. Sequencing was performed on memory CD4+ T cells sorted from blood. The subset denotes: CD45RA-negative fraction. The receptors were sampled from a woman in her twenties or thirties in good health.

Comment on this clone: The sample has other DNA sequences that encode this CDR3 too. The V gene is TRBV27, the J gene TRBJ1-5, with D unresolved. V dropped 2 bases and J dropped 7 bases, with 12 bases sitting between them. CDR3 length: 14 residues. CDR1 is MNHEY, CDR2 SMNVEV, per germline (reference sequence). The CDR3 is CASSLVGEFQPQHF. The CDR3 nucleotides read TGTGCCAGCAGTTTAGTCGGGGAATTCCAGCCCCAGCATTTT.

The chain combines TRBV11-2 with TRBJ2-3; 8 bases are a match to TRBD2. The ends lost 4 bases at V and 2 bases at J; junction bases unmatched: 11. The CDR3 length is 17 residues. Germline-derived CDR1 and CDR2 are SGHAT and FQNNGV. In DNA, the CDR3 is TGTGCCAGCAGCTCTAACTCTCTAGCGGGTCCCACAGATACGCAGTATTTT. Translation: CASSSNSLAGPTDTQYF.

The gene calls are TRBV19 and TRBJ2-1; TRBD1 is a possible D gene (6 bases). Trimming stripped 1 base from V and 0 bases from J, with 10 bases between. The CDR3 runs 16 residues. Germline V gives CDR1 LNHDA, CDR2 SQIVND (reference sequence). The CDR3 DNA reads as TGTGCCAGTAGTATAGTGACAGGCAACTCCTACAATGAGCAGTTCTTC. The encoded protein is CASSIVTGNSYNEQFF.

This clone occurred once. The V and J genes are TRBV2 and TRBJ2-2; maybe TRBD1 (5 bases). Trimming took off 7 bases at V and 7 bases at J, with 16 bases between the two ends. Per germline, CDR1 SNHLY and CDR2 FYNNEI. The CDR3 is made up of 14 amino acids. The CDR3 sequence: CASKEGVDFGELFF. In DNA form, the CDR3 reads TGTGCCAGCAAGGAAGGGGTAGATTTCGGGGAGCTGTTTTTT.

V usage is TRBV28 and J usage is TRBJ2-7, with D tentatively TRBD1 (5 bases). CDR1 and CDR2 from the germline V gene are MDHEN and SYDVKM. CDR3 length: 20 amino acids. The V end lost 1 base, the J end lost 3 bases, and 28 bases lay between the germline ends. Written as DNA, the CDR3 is TGTGCCAGCAGTTTATTCAAGGGGCGAAGAGCGTGGACGCCCAACTACGAGCAGTACTTC. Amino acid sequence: CASSLFKGRRAWTPNYEQYF.

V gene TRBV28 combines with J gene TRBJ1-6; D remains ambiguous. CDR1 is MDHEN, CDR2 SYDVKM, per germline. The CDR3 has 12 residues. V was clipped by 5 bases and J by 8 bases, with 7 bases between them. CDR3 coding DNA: TGTGCCAGCAGTGAGATGGATTCACCCCTCCACTTT. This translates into CASSEMDSPLHF.

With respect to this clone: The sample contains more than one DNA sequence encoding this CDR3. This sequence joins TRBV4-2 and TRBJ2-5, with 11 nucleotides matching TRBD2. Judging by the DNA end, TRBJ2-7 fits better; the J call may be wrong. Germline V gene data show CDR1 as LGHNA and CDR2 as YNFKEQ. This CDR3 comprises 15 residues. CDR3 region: CASSQGLAETYEQYF. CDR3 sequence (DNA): TGTGCCAGCAGCCAGGGACTAGCGGAGACTTACGAGCAGTACTTC.

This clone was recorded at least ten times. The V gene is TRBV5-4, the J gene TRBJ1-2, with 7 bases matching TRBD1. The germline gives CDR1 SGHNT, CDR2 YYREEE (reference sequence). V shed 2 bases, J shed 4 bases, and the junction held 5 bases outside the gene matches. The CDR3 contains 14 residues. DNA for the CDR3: TGTGCCAGCAGCTTACAGGGGAGTATCTATGGCTACACCTTC. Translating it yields CASSLQGSIYGYTF.

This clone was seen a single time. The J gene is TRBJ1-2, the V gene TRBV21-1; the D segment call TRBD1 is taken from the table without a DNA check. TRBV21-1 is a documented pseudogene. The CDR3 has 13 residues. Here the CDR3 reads CASSKQGASGYTF. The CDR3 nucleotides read TGTGCCAGCAGCAAACAGGGGGCGAGTGGCTACACCTTC.

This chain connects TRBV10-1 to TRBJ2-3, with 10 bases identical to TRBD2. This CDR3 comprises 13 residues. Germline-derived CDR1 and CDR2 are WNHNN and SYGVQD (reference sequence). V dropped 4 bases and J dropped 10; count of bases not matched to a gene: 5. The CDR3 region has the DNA TGCGCCAGCAGTGGGCTAGCGGGAGAGGCGCAGTATTTT. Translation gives CASSGLAGEAQYF.

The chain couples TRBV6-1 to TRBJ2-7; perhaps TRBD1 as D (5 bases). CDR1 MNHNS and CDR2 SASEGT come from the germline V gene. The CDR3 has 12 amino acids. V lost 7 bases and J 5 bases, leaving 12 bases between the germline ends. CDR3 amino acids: CASTEGADEQYF. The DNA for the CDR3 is TGTGCCAGCACCGAAGGGGCCGACGAGCAGTACTTC.

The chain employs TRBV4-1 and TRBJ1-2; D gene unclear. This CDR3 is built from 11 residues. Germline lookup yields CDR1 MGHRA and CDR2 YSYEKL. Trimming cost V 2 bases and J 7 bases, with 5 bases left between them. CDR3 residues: CASSQFGGYTF. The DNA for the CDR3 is TGCGCCAGCAGCCAATTTGGTGGCTACACCTTC.

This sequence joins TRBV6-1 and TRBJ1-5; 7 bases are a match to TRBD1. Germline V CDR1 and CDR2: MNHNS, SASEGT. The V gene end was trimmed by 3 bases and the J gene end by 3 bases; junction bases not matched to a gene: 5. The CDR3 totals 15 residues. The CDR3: CASSDNRGINQPQHF. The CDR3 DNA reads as TGTGCCAGCAGTGATAACAGGGGTATCAATCAGCCCCAGCATTTT.

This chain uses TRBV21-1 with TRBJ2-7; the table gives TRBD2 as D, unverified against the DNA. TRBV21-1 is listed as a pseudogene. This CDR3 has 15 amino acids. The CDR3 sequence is CASSPGSGSSYEQYF. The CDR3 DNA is TGTGCCAGCAGCCCCGGTAGCGGGAGTTCTTACGAGCAGTACTTC.

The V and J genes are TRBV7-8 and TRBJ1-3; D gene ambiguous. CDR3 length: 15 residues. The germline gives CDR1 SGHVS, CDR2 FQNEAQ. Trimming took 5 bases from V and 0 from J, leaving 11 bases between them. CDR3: CASSRISSSGNTIYF. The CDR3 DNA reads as TGTGCCAGCAGCCGAATCAGCAGCTCTGGAAACACCATATATTTT.

The CDR3 loop reads CASSVTSGSGDTQYF. The CDR3 bases are TGTGCCAGCAGCGTGACTAGCGGGAGTGGGGATACGCAGTATTTT. J is TRBJ2-3 and V is TRBV7-9; 12 nucleotides match TRBD2. The CDR3 consists of 15 residues. Per the germline V gene, CDR1 is SEHNR and CDR2 is FQNEAQ (reference sequence). V was pared by 5 bases and J by 6 bases, with 6 bases of the junction left unmatched.

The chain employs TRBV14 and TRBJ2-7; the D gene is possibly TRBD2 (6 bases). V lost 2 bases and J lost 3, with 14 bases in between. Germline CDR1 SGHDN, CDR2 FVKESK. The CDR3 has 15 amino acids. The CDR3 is CASSQLRVGSYEQYF. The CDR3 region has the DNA TGTGCCAGCAGCCAACTACGCGTCGGGAGCTACGAGCAGTACTTC.

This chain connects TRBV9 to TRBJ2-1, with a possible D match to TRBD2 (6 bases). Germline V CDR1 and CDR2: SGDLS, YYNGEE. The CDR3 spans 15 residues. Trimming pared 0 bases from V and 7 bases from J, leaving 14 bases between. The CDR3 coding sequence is TGTGCCAGCAGCGTAGATCAAGCGGGTAAGAATGAGCAGTTCTTC. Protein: CASSVDQAGKNEQFF.

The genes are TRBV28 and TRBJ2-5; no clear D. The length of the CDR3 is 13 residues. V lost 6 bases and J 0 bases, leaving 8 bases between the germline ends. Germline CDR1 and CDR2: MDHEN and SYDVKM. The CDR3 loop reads CASSPNYQETQYF. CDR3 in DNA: TGTGCCAGCAGCCCCAACTACCAAGAGACCCAGTACTTC.

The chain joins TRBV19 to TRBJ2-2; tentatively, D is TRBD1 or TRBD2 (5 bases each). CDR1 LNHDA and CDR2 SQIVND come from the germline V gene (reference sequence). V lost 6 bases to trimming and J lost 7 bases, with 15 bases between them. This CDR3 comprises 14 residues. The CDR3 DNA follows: TGTGCCAGTAGGCTCAGGGAGACTGACGGGGAGCTGTTTTTT. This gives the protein CASRLRETDGELFF. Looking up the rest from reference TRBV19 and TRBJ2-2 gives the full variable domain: DGGITQSPKYLFRKEGQNVTLSCEQNLNHDAMYWYRQDPGQGLRLIYYSQIVNDFQKGDIAEGYSVSREKKESFPLTVTSAQKNPTAFYLCASRLRETDGELFFGEGSRLTVL.

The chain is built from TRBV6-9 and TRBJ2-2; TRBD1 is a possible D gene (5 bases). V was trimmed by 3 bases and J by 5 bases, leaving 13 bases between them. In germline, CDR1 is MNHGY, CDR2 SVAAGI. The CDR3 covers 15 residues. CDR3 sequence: CASSYVGRGTGELFF. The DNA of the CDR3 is TGTGCCAGCAGTTACGTAGGAAGGGGAACCGGGGAGCTGTTTTTT.

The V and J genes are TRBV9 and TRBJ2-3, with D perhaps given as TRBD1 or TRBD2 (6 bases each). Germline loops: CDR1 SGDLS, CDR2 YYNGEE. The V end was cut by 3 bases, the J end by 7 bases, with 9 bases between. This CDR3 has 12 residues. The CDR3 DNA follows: TGTGCCAGCAGCGGAGGGGGGAATACGCAGTATTTT. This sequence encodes CASSGGGNTQYF.

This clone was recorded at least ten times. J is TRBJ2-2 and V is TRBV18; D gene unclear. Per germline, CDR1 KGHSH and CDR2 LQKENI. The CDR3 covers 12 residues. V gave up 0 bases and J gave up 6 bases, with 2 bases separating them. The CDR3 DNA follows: TGTGCCAGCTCACCACCGTCCGGGGAGCTGTTTTTT. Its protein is CASSPPSGELFF.